This T cell receptor (beta chain) was captured by sequencing in a study of T-cell reconstitution after alpha-beta-depleted transplantation in children (dated by TCRdb to the mid-2010s). Some background on the complete study: The study quantitatively tracked T-cell immune reconstitution after TCRalphabeta/CD19-depleted allogeneic hematopoietic cell transplantation in children using TCR repertoire profiling. Broader findings and caveats from the paper: In some patients, the high TCRbeta diversity seen at day 60 was put down to recipient T cells and intrathymic progenitors that had survived conditioning. Apparently early alphabetaT-cell count recovery about two months after transplant reportedly relied on only several hundred rapidly expanded clones derived from non-depleted graft cells. Over subsequent months, a decline in hyperexpanded clone frequencies was noted, and after one year, T-cell counts and TCRbeta diversity were mostly ascribed to newly produced T cells.

The CDR3 has 14 amino acids, counting the end cysteine and phenylalanine. Only the CDR3 region is kept as DNA, spanning 42 bases read in frame from base 1. For CDR1 and CDR2, the germline V gene lists MNHNS and SASEGT. V and J are trimmed by 6 bases and 0 bases, and the gene matches miss 5 bases of the junction. Points on this clonotype: The antigen it recognizes is unknown. No much larger clonotype is one base removed from it; base qualities were not supplied.

The method was PCR. TCRdb shows the sequencer as Illumina HiSeq 2500. To normalize quantification of the TCRbeta repertoire, the TCR libraries were built with molecular barcoding that relied on unique molecular identifiers. TCRdb took the public reads, trimmed them with fastp at Q25, ran MiXCR for clone calling and kept in-frame beta chains. Each entry is one CDR3 protein sequence, shown with its most common DNA and genes. Present in this sample are about 210,000 distinct CDR3 sequences, around a sixth of which were seen just once. The ten top clones hold 35% to 50% of the sample. According to the study, the label for this sample's treatment or condition signals: allogeneic hematopoietic cell transplantation with graft depleted of TCRalphabeta T cells and CD19 B cells. The children who served as transplant recipients had been given grafts of TCRalphabeta/CD19-depleted allogeneic hematopoietic cells.

This clonotype originated in a male patient aged 2 to 9 who had a stem cell transplant for acute lymphoblastic leukemia, so the T cells may come from the graft donor. The starting material was PBMCs, mostly from graft donor cells, obtained 360 days after TCRalphabeta/CD19-depleted stem cell transplant. The V and J segments used are TRBV6-1 and TRBJ2-7, and 7 junction bases match TRBD1. Here the CDR3 is given as CASRVTGDSYEQYF. The DNA sequence is given as TGTGCCAGCAGGGTCACAGGGGACTCCTACGAGCAGTACTTC.